This T cell receptor (beta chain) was documented in a study of CD8 T cells in Susac syndrome. The CDR3 is 14 residues long. Germline V gene data show CDR1 as MNHEY and CDR2 as SVGEGT. V dropped 11 bases and J dropped 7; count of bases not matched to a gene: 14. Sequencing of TCR beta was performed on blood CD8+ T cells and on blood CD4+ T cells. The multiple sclerosis control group consisted of treatment-naive patients whose relapsing-remitting disease, which was either stable or active, fulfilled revised McDonald criteria. The CD8+ and CD4+ T cells were negatively isolated, with the TEMRA cells enriched by FACS. RNA totalling about 0.5 to 1 ug underwent reverse transcription with random hexamers. With immunoSEQ multiplex PCR, TCR beta CDR3 was amplified across 54 Vbeta and 13 Jbeta. TCRdb passed the immunoSEQ multiplex PCR reads through MiXCR, listing each CDR3 protein once. The table has 300,000 to 350,000 distinct CDR3 sequences, about 90% seen once.

The sequence derives from a human donor with multiple sclerosis. The sample consisted of CD4+ T cells from PBMCs. The genes are TRBV6-2 or TRBV6-3 and TRBJ2-1; 7 nucleotides align to TRBD2. Here the CDR3 reads CALPRSGNFNEQFF. Written as DNA, the CDR3 is TGTGCCCTACCCCGAAGCGGGAATTTTAATGAGCAGTTCTTC.